A selection of T cell receptor beta chains follows, all from one sample in a study of T cells in Graves' hyperthyroidism and ophthalmopathy. TCRdb re-derived calls from the multiplex PCR reads in MiXCR, one entry per CDR3 protein. The sample consists of approximately 600,000 distinct CDR3 sequences, 15% to 20% of them appearing once. The sequenced sample was blood. The receptors originated from a woman in her 30s with Graves' hyperthyroidism. Each CDR3 is given with its conserved first and last residue. Fields, in order: J gene, D gene, clone size, V gene, CDR3 protein, CDR3 DNA. A D gene is named only where the DNA matches it firmly. Only part of the rows carry a size: once, few, many, or a class if the clone is expanded.

TRBJ2-7	.	many	TRBV7-2	CASSLAGKVGEQYF	TGTGCCAGCAGCTTAGCGGGGAAAGTGGGCGAGCAGTACTTC
TRBJ2-3	TRBD2	many	TRBV27	CASSLSASGSTDTQYF	TGTGCCAGCAGTTTATCAGCTAGCGGGAGCACAGATACGCAGTATTTT
TRBJ1-5	.	few	TRBV6-1	CASSRIPGDQPQHF	TGTGCCAGCAGTAGAATCCCAGGGGATCAGCCCCAGCATTTT
TRBJ1-1	.	few	TRBV29-1	CSVAWGDTEAFF	TGCAGCGTTGCATGGGGTGACACTGAAGCTTTCTTT
TRBJ1-3	.	few	TRBV19	CASSMTPGQPGNTIYF	TGTGCCAGTAGTATGACGCCCGGGCAGCCTGGAAACACCATATATTTT
TRBJ2-7	.	many	TRBV12-3/TRBV12-4	CASTAALPHEQYF	TGTGCCAGCACGGCGGCCCTACCCCACGAGCAGTACTTC
TRBJ2-7	TRBD2	.	TRBV10-2	CASSGAGLAGVIAHYEQYF	TGCGCCAGCAGTGGGGCGGGACTAGCGGGAGTTATTGCCCACTACGAGCAGTACTTC
TRBJ2-7	.	.	TRBV5-4	CASSSSPSGTYEQYF	TGTGCCAGCAGCTCGTCCCCCAGCGGCACCTACGAGCAGTACTTC
TRBJ2-7	.	many	TRBV3-1	CASSPNMGSYEQYF	TGTGCCAGCAGCCCTAACATGGGCTCCTACGAGCAGTACTTC
TRBJ1-2	TRBD1	few	TRBV5-1	CASALGQGLEGGGYTF	TGCGCATCAGCACTCGGACAGGGCCTGGAGGGAGGAGGCTACACCTTC
TRBJ2-5	.	few	TRBV15	CATSRGLGGETQYF	TGTGCCACCAGCAGAGGCCTAGGAGGAGAGACCCAGTACTTC
TRBJ2-4	.	.	TRBV7-9	CASSFQGFANIQYF	TGTGCCAGCAGCTTTCAAGGGTTCGCGAACATTCAGTACTTC
TRBJ1-1	.	.	TRBV12-3/TRBV12-4	CASSFGPSTEAFF	TGTGCCAGCAGTTTCGGCCCGAGCACTGAAGCTTTCTTT
TRBJ2-7	TRBD1	many	TRBV28	CASRTYDRVRYEQYF	TGTGCCAGCAGAACCTACGACAGGGTACGTTACGAGCAGTACTTC
TRBJ2-7	.	.	TRBV19	CASRKVGGFEQYF	TGTGCCAGTAGGAAGGTCGGGGGATTCGAGCAGTACTTC
TRBJ1-1	TRBD1	many	TRBV28	CASSLPRQGMNTEAFF	TGTGCCAGCAGTTTACCCAGACAGGGGATGAACACTGAAGCTTTCTTT
TRBJ2-3	.	.	TRBV7-2	CASSFGHTDTQYF	TGTGCCAGCAGCTTCGGCCACACAGATACGCAGTATTTT
TRBJ1-2	.	many	TRBV25-1	CASSEFNPAYGYTF	TGTGCCAGCAGTGAATTTAATCCGGCCTATGGCTACACCTTC
TRBJ2-4	TRBD1	.	TRBV5-1	CASSSQGARENIQYF	TGCGCCAGCAGCTCTCAGGGGGCGCGGGAAAACATTCAGTACTTC
TRBJ2-6	.	many	TRBV27	CASSLSTGLGGANVLTF	TGTGCCAGCAGTTTATCGACAGGCCTAGGTGGGGCCAACGTCCTGACTTTC
TRBJ2-1	.	many	TRBV6-1	CAITAFYNEQFF	TGTGCCATCACGGCATTCTACAATGAGCAGTTCTTC
TRBJ2-1	TRBD2	.	TRBV7-3	CASSLTSGLASYNEQFF	TGTGCCAGCAGCTTAACTTCTGGACTAGCGTCATACAATGAGCAGTTCTTC
TRBJ1-5	TRBD1	.	TRBV20-1	CSARRSGQVFRDSNQPQHF	TGCAGTGCTAGGCGGTCGGGACAGGTCTTTAGAGATAGCAATCAGCCCCAGCATTTT
TRBJ1-5	.	.	TRBV12-3/TRBV12-4	CASSLEFKGQPQHF	TGTGCCAGCAGTTTAGAGTTCAAGGGTCAGCCCCAGCATTTT
TRBJ2-7	TRBD1	few	TRBV7-9	CASVTGATYEQYF	TGTGCCAGCGTGACAGGGGCCACCTACGAGCAGTACTTC
TRBJ2-3	.	.	TRBV19	CASSLTRETTDTQYF	TGTGCCAGTAGCCTAACCCGGGAAACCACAGATACGCAGTATTTT